The 19 T cell receptor beta chains listed next were all sequenced from one sample in a study of response to subunit inactivated influenza vaccine (dated by TCRdb to 2016 to 2018). The method behind the library was RT-PCR. The sequencing machine was an Illumina HiSeq 2500. The public reads were quality trimmed at Q25 with fastp and then assembled into clones with MiXCR by TCRdb, keeping productive beta chains. Entries are consolidated by CDR3 protein sequence, retaining the most common genes and DNA. The sample contains more than 600,000 distinct CDR3 sequences, about 18% of them found a single time. The biggest ten clones account for roughly 11% of the sample. Sequencing used PBMCs from blood, obtained more than 4 days after vaccination. These receptors were collected from a man aged 50-59 years who received an inactivated influenza vaccine. Donor details come from another sample of the same person, matched by shared clones.

This clonotype has just a few counts. This chain connects TRBV20-1 to TRBJ2-1; 9 nucleotides agree with TRBD2. Germline assignment: CDR1 DFQATT and CDR2 SNEGSKA (reference sequence). The CDR3 sequence is 20 residues long. V lost 0 bases and J lost 0; bases outside the gene matches: 15. The CDR3 sequence is CSARDSSGLADPSSYNEQFF. CDR3 nucleotides: TGCAGTGCTAGAGATTCTTCGGGACTAGCAGACCCGAGCTCCTACAATGAGCAGTTCTTC.

The chain uses TRBV20-1 and TRBJ2-3; D is uncertain. Per the germline V gene, CDR1 is DFQATT and CDR2 is SNEGSKA (reference sequence). With 4 bases removed from V and 3 bases from J, the gap between germline ends came to 11 bases. The CDR3 runs 13 residues. This CDR3 is CSAKKGSTDTQYF. The CDR3 DNA follows: TGCAGTGCTAAGAAGGGTTCGACAGATACGCAGTATTTT.

The rearrangement links TRBV12-3 or TRBV12-4 to TRBJ1-5, with TRBD1 matching 9 bases. Trimming took 6 bases from V and 6 from J; bases not matched to a gene: 0. The CDR3 is 12 residues long. CDR3 protein: CASRQGAQPQHF. For the CDR3, the DNA is TGTGCCAGCAGACAGGGGGCTCAGCCCCAGCATTTT.

The V and J genes are TRBV12-3 or TRBV12-4 and TRBJ2-6; D is unclear. V gave up 7 bases and J gave up 0 bases, with 13 bases separating them. CDR3 length: 16 residues. The CDR3 sequence is CASTPRAPSGANVLTF. The CDR3 coding sequence is TGTGCCAGCACCCCCCGAGCGCCCTCTGGGGCCAACGTCCTGACTTTC.

This clonotype was found a few times. CDR3 protein: CASSSHWSPGTEAFF. The CDR3 nucleotides are TGTGCCAGCAGCTCTCATTGGAGCCCGGGAACTGAAGCTTTCTTT. The genes are TRBV9 and TRBJ1-1; D remains ambiguous. The V gene's germline CDR1 is SGDLS and CDR2 YYNGEE. Deletions cut 4 bases from V and 5 bases from J, with 18 bases between. The CDR3 spans 15 residues.

As regards this clonotype: A read error may produce the germline difference seen at one junction end. This rearrangement joins TRBV7-2 to TRBJ2-7; D is possibly TRBD1 (6 bases). Looked up from germline, CDR1 is SGHTA and CDR2 is FQGNSA. The CDR3 is 14 amino acids. The CDR3 sequence is CASTFEGHFYKQYF. Written as DNA, the CDR3 is TGTGCCAGCACCTTTGAGGGACACTTCTACAAGCAGTACTTC.

The CDR3 coding sequence is TGTGCCATCAGATACGCGGTGGGACGCGGCACCGGGGAGCTGTTTTTT. It specifies CAIRYAVGRGTGELFF. The V call is TRBV10-3, the J call TRBJ2-2; the D gene could be TRBD1 or TRBD2 (5 bases each). Trimming cost V 6 bases and J 4 bases, with 18 bases left between them. The CDR3 is 16 residues long. Germline V gene lookup returns CDR1 ENHRY and CDR2 SYGVKD.

This clonotype has only a few counts. The chain recombines TRBV20-1 with TRBJ2-3; a possible D gene is TRBD2 (5 bases). The germline V gene has CDR1 DFQATT and CDR2 SNEGSKA (reference sequence). V lost 0 bases to trimming and J lost 2 bases, with 9 bases between them. The CDR3 consists of 14 residues. For the CDR3, the DNA is TGCAGTGCTAGAGATCTCGGGAACACAGATACGCAGTATTTT. Translation gives CSARDLGNTDTQYF.

The chain couples TRBV4-3 to TRBJ1-2, with a weak D call TRBD1 (5 bases). V was clipped by 1 base and J by 8 bases, with 14 bases between them. This CDR3 is built from 14 residues. CDR1 and CDR2 (germline): LGHNA, YSLEER. The CDR3 loop reads CASSQAQGREGYTF. DNA of the CDR3: TGCGCCAGCAGCCAAGCCCAGGGTCGTGAGGGCTACACCTTC.

V and J are TRBV11-1 and TRBJ2-7; D assignment may be TRBD1 or TRBD2 (5 bases each). CDR1 and CDR2 from the germline V gene are SGHAT and FQDESV (reference sequence). V was shortened by 5 bases and J by 4 bases, with 30 bases between the two germline ends. The CDR3 has 19 residues. CDR3 in amino acids: CASSARDGSKWRKKYEQYF. In DNA form, the CDR3 reads TGTGCCAGCAGCGCTAGGGACGGATCGAAATGGAGAAAGAAATACGAGCAGTACTTC. The full variable domain, its missing parts supplied by reference TRBV11-1 and TRBJ2-7, is EAEVAQSPRYKITEKSQAVAFWCDPISGHATLYWYRQILGQGPELLVQFQDESVVDDSQLPKDRFSAERLKGVDSTLKIQPAELGDSAMYLCASSARDGSKWRKKYEQYFGPGTRLTVT.

J is TRBJ1-1 and V is TRBV6-1; D remains unclear. The V end was cut by 6 bases, the J end by 3 bases, with 17 bases between. CDR3 length: 15 residues. From germline, CDR1 is MNHNS and CDR2 SASEGT. The CDR3 coding sequence is TGTGCCAGCAGCCTAATTCCGGGATGGGACACTGAAGCTTTCTTT. Its protein is CASSLIPGWDTEAFF.

The V call is TRBV2, the J call TRBJ2-7, with 9 bases matching TRBD1. With V trimmed by 4 bases and J by 4 bases, 8 bases remained unmatched. The CDR3 is 15 amino acids. In germline, CDR1 is SNHLY, CDR2 FYNNEI. The CDR3: CASSVEGTGTYEQYF. DNA of the CDR3: TGTGCCAGCAGTGTTGAGGGGACAGGGACGTACGAGCAGTACTTC.

This clonotype occurred a few times. The chain combines TRBV4-2 with TRBJ2-7; 11 bases fit TRBD1. This CDR3 is 17 amino acids long. From germline, CDR1 is LGHNA and CDR2 YNFKEQ. Trimming took 0 bases from V and 2 from J; bases not matched to a gene: 6. In nucleotides, the CDR3 is TGTGCCAGCAGCCAAGATGCGTCGGGACAGGGGGCCTACGAGCAGTACTTC. This encodes CASSQDASGQGAYEQYF.

CDR3 sequence: CASRQTDNRAYEQYF. For the CDR3, the DNA is TGTGCCAGCAGACAAACGGACAACAGGGCCTACGAGCAGTACTTC. The V and J genes are TRBV11-2 and TRBJ2-7; D may be TRBD1 (6 bases). The germline V gene has CDR1 SGHAT and CDR2 FQNNGV. The CDR3 loop spans 15 amino acids. V lost 6 bases and J 2 bases, leaving 17 bases between the germline ends.

In this sample, this clonotype turned up a few times. The chain joins TRBV4-2 to TRBJ2-3; 9 bases map to TRBD2. The CDR3 spans 18 residues. Germline V lookup: CDR1 LGHNA, CDR2 YNFKEQ. Trimming removed 0 bases from V and 0 bases from J; junction bases left unmatched: 7. The CDR3 DNA reads TGTGCCAGCAGCCAAGATCGAGCTAGCGGGATTAGCACAGATACGCAGTATTTT. Translated, it gives CASSQDRASGISTDTQYF.

The rearrangement links TRBV4-3 to TRBJ1-6; tentatively, D is TRBD1 (5 bases). Trimming took off 1 base at V and 8 bases at J, with 18 bases between the two ends. The CDR3 consists of 17 residues. Germline V gene sequence: CDR1 LGHNA, CDR2 YSLEER. The CDR3 spells CASSQAYRSVGDSPLHF. CDR3 nucleotide sequence: TGCGCCAGCAGCCAAGCATACCGATCCGTGGGGGATTCACCCCTCCACTTT.

The chain is built from TRBV12-3 or TRBV12-4 and TRBJ1-4; D perhaps matches TRBD1 (6 bases). This CDR3 contains 14 residues. The V and J ends lost 8 bases and 1 base respectively, with 11 bases between them. CDR3 coding DNA: TGTGCCAGCGGGGAGACAGGAACTAATGAAAAACTGTTTTTT. Protein sequence: CASGETGTNEKLFF.

This clonotype was seen more than once but under ten times. V and J are TRBV10-3 and TRBJ2-1; D not resolved. Between the trimmed V and J ends, which lost 0 bases and 6 bases, there was a span of 9 bases. The CDR3 has 14 residues. Per the germline V gene, CDR1 is ENHRY and CDR2 is SYGVKD. CDR3 protein: CAISESLEGNEQFF. The CDR3 DNA follows: TGTGCCATCAGTGAGTCTTTAGAAGGCAATGAGCAGTTCTTC.

The chain joins TRBV20-1 to TRBJ2-5; possibly TRBD1 for D (5 bases). The CDR3 contains 13 residues. Germline V gives CDR1 DFQATT, CDR2 SNEGSKA (reference sequence). Trimming pared 5 bases from V and 1 base from J, leaving 11 bases between. CDR3 coding DNA: TGCAGTGCTGTTCGGACATTCCAAGAGACCCAGTACTTC. It yields the protein CSAVRTFQETQYF.